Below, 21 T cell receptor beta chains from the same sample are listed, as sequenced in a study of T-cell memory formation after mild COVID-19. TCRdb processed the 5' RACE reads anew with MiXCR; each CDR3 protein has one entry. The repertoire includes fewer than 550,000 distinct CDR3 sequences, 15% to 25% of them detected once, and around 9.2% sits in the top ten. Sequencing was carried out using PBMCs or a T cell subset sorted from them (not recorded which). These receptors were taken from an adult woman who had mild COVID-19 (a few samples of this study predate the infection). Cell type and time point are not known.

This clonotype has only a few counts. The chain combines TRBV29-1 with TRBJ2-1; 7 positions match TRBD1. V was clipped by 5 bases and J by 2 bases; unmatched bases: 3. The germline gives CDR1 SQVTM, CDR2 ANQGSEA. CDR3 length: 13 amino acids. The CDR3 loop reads CSVRQGPYNEQFF. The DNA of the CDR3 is TGCAGCGTTAGACAGGGACCCTACAATGAGCAGTTCTTC.

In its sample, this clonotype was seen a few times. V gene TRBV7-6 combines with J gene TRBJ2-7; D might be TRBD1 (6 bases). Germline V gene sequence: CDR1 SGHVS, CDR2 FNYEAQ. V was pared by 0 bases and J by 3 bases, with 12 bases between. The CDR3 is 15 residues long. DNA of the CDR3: TGTGCCAGCAGCTTAGCCGATCAGGGGATCTACGAGCAGTACTTC. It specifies CASSLADQGIYEQYF.

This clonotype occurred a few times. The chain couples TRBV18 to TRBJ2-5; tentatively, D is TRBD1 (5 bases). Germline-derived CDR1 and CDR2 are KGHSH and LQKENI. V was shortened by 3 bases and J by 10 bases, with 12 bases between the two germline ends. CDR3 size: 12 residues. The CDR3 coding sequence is TGTGCCAGCTCACCGGGGCTTCAGGACCAGTACTTC. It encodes CASSPGLQDQYF. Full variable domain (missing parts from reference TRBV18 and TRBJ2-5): NAGVMQNPRHLVRRRGQEARLRCSPMKGHSHVYWYRQLPEEGLKFMVYLQKENIIDESGMPKERFSAEFPKEGPSILRIQQVVRGDSAAYFCASSPGLQDQYFGPGTRLLVL.

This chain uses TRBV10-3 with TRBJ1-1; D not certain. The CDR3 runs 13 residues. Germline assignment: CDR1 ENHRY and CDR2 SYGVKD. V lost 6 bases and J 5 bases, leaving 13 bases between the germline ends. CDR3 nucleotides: TGTGCCATCAGACAGTCTCCAAGGACTGAAGCTTTCTTT. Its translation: CAIRQSPRTEAFF.

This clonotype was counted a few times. The CDR3 DNA reads as TGTGCCACCGGGACAGGGAACCTGAACACTGAAGCTTTCTTT. As protein: CATGTGNLNTEAFF. This chain joins TRBV24-1 and TRBJ1-1, with 9 bases identical to TRBD1. The CDR3 is 14 amino acids. The V and J ends lost 9 bases and 0 bases, in that order; junction bases with no gene match: 4. Per the germline V gene, CDR1 is KGHDR and CDR2 is SFDVKD.

The CDR3 nucleotides are TGTGCCAGTACCAGAAGACCAGGTTGGACTGAAGCTTTCTTT. Encoded protein: CASTRRPGWTEAFF. V is TRBV19 and J is TRBJ1-1; D remains unclear. Trimming stripped 7 bases from V and 5 bases from J, with 17 bases between. There are 14 residues in the CDR3. CDR1 and CDR2 from the germline V gene are LNHDA and SQIVND (reference sequence).

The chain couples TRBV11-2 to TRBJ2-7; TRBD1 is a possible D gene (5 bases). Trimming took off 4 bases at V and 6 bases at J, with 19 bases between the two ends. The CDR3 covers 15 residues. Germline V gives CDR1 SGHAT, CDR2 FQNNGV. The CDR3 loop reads CASSSLGATAGEQYF. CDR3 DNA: TGTGCCAGCAGCTCCCTAGGGGCTACGGCAGGCGAGCAGTACTTC.

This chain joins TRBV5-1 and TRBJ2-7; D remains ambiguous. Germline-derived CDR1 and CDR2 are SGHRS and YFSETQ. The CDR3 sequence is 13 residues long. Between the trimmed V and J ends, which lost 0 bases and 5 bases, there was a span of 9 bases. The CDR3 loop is CASSLATPDEQYF. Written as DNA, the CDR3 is TGCGCCAGCAGCTTGGCCACGCCGGACGAGCAGTACTTC.

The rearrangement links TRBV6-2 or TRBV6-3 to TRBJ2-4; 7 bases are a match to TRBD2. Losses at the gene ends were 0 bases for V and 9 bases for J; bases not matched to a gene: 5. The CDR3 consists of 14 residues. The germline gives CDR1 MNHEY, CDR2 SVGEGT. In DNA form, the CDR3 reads TGTGCCAGCAGTTACTCGAAGACGGGAGGCATTCAGTACTTC. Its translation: CASSYSKTGGIQYF.

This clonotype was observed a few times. The CDR3: CASSLTPTGGDYEQYF. The CDR3 coding sequence is TGTGCCAGCAGCTTAACCCCCACAGGGGGCGATTACGAGCAGTACTTC. The chain is built from TRBV7-6 and TRBJ2-7; 9 positions agree with TRBD1. V dropped 2 bases and J dropped 4; count of bases not matched to a gene: 9. The CDR3 extends over 16 amino acids. Germline CDR1 and CDR2: SGHVS and FNYEAQ.

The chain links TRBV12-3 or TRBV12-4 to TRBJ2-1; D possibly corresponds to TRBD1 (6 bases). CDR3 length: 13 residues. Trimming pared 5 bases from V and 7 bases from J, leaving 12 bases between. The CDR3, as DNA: TGTGCCAGCAGTACGACAGGTTGGAATGAGCAGTTCTTC. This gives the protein CASSTTGWNEQFF.

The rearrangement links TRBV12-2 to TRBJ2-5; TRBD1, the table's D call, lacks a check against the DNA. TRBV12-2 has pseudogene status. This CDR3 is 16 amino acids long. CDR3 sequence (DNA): TGTGCAAGTCGCTTAGCTCGGGGACAGAAACAAGAGACCCAGTACTTC. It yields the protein CASRLARGQKQETQYF.

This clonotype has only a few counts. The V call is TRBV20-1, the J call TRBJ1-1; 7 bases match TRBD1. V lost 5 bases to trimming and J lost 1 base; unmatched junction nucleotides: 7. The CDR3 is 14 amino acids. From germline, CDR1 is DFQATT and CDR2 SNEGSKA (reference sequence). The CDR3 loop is CSAFKGTENTEAFF. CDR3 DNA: TGCAGTGCTTTTAAAGGGACAGAGAACACTGAAGCTTTCTTT.

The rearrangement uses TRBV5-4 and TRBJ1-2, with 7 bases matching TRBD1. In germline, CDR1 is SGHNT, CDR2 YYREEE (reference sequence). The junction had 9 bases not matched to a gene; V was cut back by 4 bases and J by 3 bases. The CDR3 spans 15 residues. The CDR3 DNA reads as TGTGCCAGCAGCGCCCGGGACAGACGCTACTATGGCTACACCTTC. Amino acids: CASSARDRRYYGYTF.

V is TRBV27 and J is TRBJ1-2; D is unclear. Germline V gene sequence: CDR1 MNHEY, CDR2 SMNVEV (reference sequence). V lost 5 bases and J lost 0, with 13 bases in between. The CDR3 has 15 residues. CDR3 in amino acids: CASSPRADANYGYTF. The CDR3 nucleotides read TGTGCCAGCAGTCCAAGGGCAGATGCTAACTATGGCTACACCTTC.

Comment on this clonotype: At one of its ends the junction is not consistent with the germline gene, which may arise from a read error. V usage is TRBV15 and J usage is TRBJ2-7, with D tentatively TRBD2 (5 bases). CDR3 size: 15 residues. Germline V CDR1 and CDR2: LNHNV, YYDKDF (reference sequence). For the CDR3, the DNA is TGTGCCACCATCAGAGATACTGGGAGCTCCTACGAGCAGTACTTC. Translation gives CATIRDTGSSYEQYF.

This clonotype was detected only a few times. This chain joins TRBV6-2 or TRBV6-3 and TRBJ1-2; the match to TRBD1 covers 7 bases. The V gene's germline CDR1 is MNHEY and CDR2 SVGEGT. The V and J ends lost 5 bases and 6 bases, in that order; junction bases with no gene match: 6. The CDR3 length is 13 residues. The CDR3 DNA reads TGTGCCAGCAGTGACGACAGGGTCCATGGCTACACCTTC. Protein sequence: CASSDDRVHGYTF.

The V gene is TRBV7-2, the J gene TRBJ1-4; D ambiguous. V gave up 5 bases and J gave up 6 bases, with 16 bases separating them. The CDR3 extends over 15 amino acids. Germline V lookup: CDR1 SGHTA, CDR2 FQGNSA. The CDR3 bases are TGTGCCAGCAGCCAGTCGTCCGCCTCTTATGAAAAACTGTTTTTT. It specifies CASSQSSASYEKLFF.

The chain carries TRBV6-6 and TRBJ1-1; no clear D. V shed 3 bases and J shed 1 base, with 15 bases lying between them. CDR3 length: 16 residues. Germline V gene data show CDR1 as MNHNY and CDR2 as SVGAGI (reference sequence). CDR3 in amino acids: CASSYSRPTGNTEAFF. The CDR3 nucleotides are TGTGCCAGCAGTTATTCCAGGCCTACTGGGAACACTGAAGCTTTCTTT.

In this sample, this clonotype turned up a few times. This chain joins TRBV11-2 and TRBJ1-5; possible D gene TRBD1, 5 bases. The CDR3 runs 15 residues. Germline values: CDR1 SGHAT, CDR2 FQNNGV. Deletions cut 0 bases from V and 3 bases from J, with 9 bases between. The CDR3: CASSLDPGYNQPQHF. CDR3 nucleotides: TGTGCCAGCAGCTTAGATCCAGGGTACAATCAGCCCCAGCATTTT.

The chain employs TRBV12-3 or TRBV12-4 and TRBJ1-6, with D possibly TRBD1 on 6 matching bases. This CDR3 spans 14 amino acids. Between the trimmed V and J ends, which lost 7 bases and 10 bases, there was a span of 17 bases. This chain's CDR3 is CASTARGAGSPLHF. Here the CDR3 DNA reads TGTGCCAGCACAGCACGGGGGGCGGGGTCACCCCTCCACTTT.